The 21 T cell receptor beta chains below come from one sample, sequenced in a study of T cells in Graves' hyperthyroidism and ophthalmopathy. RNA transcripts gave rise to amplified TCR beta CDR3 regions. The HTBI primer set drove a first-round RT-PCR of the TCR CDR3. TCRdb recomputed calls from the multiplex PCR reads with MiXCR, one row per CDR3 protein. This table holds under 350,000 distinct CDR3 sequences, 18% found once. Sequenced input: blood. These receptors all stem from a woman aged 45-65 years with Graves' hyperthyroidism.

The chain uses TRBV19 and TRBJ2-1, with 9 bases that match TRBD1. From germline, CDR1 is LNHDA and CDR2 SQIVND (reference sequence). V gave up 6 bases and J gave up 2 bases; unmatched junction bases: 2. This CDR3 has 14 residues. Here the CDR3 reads CASRGTGPYNEQFF. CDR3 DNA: TGTGCCAGTAGGGGGACAGGGCCCTACAATGAGCAGTTCTTC.

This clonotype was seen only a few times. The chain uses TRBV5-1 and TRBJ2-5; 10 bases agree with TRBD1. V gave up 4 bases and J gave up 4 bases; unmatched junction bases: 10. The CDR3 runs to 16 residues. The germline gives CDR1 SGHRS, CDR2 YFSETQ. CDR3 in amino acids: CASSRRRQGAPETQYF. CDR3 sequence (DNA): TGCGCCAGCAGCCGGAGGCGACAGGGGGCTCCAGAGACCCAGTACTTC.

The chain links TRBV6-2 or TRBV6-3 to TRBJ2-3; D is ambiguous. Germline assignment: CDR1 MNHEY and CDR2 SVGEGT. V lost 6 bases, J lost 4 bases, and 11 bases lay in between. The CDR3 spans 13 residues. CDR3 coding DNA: TGTGCCAGCAGCTTGTCCCCCCCAGATACGCAGTATTTT. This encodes CASSLSPPDTQYF.

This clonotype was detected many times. This CDR3 is CASSPLMGADTQYF. CDR3 bases: TGTGCCAGCTCACCTCTTATGGGTGCAGATACGCAGTATTTT. The J gene is TRBJ2-3, the V gene TRBV18; D uncertain. The V gene's germline CDR1 is KGHSH and CDR2 LQKENI. The V end lost 3 bases, the J end lost 4 bases, and 11 bases lay between the germline ends. CDR3 length: 14 residues.

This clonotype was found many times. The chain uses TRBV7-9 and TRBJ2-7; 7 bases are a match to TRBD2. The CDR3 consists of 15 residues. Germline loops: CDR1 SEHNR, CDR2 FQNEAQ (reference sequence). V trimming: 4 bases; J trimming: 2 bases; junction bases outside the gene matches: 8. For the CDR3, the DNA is TGTGCCAGCAGCTCAGCCGGGGACTACACCTACGAGCAGTACTTC. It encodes CASSSAGDYTYEQYF.

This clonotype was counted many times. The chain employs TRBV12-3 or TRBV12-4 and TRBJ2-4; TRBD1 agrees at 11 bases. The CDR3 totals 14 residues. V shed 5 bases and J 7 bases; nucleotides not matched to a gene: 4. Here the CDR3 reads CASSPGQGVNIQYF. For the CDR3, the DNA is TGTGCCAGCAGTCCGGGACAGGGGGTCAACATTCAGTACTTC.

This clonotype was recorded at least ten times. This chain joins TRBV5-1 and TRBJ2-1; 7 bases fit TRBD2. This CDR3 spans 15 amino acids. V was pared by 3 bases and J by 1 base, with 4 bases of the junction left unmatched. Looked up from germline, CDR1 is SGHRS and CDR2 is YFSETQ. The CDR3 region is CASSYQRGSYNEQFF. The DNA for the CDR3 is TGCGCCAGCAGCTATCAGCGGGGATCCTACAATGAGCAGTTCTTC.

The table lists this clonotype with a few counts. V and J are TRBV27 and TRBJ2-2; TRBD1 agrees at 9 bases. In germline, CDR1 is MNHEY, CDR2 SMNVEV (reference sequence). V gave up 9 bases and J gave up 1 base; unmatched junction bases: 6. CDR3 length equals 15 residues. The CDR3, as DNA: TGTGCCAGTAGTGGGGGACAGGGGAACACCGGGGAGCTGTTTTTT. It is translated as CASSGGQGNTGELFF.

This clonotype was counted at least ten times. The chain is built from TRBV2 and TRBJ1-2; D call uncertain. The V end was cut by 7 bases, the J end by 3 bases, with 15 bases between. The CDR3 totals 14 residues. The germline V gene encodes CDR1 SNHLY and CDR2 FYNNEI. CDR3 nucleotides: TGTGCCAGCACCTCGGGCGGGGTCGACTATGGCTACACCTTC. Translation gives CASTSGGVDYGYTF.

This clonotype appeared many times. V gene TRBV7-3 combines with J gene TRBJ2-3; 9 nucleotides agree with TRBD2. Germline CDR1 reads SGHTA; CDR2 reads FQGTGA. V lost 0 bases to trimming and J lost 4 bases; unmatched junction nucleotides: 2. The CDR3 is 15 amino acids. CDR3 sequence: CASSLTAGGPDTQYF. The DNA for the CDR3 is TGTGCCAGCAGCTTAACAGCGGGGGGTCCAGATACGCAGTATTTT.

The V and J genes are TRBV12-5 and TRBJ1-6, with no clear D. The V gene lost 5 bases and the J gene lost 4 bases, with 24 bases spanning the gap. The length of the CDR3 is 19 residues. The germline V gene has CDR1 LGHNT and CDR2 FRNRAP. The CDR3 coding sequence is TGTGCTAGTGGTGGTGCCTGTCCTCCTAAAGACCCTTATAATTCACCCCTCCACTTT. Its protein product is CASGGACPPKDPYNSPLHF.

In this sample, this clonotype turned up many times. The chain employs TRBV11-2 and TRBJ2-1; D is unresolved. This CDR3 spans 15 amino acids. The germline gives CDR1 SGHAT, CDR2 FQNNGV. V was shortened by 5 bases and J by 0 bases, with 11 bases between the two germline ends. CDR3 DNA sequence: TGTGCCAGCAGCAGAGGCTACAGCTCCTACAATGAGCAGTTCTTC. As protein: CASSRGYSSYNEQFF.

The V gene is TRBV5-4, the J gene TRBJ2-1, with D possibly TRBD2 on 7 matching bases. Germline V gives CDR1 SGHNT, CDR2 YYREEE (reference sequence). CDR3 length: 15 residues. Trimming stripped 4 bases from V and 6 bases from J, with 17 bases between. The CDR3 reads CASSPGGRIRNEQFF. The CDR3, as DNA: TGTGCCAGCAGCCCCGGGGGGCGTATTCGCAATGAGCAGTTCTTC.

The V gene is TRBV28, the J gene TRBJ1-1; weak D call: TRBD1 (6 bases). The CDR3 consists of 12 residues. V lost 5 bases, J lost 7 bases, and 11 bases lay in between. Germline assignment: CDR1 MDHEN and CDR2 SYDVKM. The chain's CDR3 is CASSRNRDEAFF. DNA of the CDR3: TGTGCCAGCAGTCGAAACAGGGATGAAGCTTTCTTT.

This CDR3 is CSALIESSYNSPLHF. The CDR3 DNA is TGCAGTGCCTTAATAGAAAGCTCCTATAATTCACCCCTCCACTTT. The V and J genes are TRBV20-1 and TRBJ1-6, with D unresolved. The CDR3 spans 15 residues. Germline CDR1 DFQATT, CDR2 SNEGSKA (reference sequence). The V gene lost 6 bases and the J gene lost 0 bases, with 12 bases spanning the gap.

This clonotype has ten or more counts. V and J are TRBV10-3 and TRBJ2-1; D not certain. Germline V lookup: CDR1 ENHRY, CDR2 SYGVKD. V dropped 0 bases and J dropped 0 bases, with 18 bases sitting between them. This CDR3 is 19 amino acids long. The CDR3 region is CAISESLIGGTSSYNEQFF. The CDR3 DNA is TGTGCCATCAGTGAGTCCCTCATCGGTGGTACGAGCTCCTACAATGAGCAGTTCTTC.

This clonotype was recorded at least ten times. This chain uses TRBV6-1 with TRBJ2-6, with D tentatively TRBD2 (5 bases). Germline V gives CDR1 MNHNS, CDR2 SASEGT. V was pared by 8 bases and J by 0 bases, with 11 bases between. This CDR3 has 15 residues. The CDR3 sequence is CASDRRNSGANVLTF. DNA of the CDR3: TGTGCCAGCGATAGGAGGAACTCTGGGGCCAACGTCCTGACTTTC.

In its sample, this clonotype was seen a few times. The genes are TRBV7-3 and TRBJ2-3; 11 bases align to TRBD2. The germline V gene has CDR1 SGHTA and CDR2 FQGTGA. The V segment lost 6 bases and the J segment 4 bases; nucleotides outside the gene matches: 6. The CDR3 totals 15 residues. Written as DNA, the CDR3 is TGTGCCAGCAGTCTAGCGGGAGGAGGGGCAGATACGCAGTATTTT. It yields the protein CASSLAGGGADTQYF.

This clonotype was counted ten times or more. CDR3 sequence (DNA): TGTGCCAGCAGTTTGCAATGGAATAGCGACAATCAGCCCCAGCATTTT. This gives the protein CASSLQWNSDNQPQHF. The chain links TRBV12-3 or TRBV12-4 to TRBJ1-5; D remains ambiguous. This CDR3 has 16 residues. V was shortened by 3 bases and J by 3 bases, with 15 bases between the two germline ends.

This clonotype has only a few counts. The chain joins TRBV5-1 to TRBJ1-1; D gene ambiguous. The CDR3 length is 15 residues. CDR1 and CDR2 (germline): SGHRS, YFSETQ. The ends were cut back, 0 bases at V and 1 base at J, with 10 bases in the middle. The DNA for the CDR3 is TGCGCCAGCAGCTTGGCCGGAGTCCAGAACACTGAAGCTTTCTTT. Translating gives CASSLAGVQNTEAFF. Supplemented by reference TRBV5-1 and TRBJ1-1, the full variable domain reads KAGVTQTPRYLIKTRGQQVTLSCSPISGHRSVSWYQQTPGQGLQFLFEYFSETQRNKGNFPGRFSGRQFSNSRSEMNVSTLELGDSALYLCASSLAGVQNTEAFFGQGTRLTVV.

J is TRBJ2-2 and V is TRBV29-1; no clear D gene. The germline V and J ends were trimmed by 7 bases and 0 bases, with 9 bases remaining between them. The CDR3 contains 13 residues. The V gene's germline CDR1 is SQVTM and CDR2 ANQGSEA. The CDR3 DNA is TGCAGCGGTCGGATGGCGAACACCGGGGAGCTGTTTTTT. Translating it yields CSGRMANTGELFF.